Sequencing of this T cell receptor (beta chain) was carried out in a study of regulatory T cells in long-lasting Graves disease. From germline, CDR1 is GTSNPN and CDR2 SVGIG (reference sequence). CDR3 length equals 17 residues. Combining iRepertoire HTBI primers with Arm-PCR of CDR3 regions, the authors built TCR beta libraries. Per the original methods: The identification of about 66 TRBV and around 15 TRBJ segments was made across samples. Each CDR3 protein is one row after TCRdb ran MiXCR on the multiplex PCR reads. The V and J calls and clone size are TCRdb's, not the authors'. The table includes a few hundred thousand distinct CDR3 sequences, around 15% detected once. The time point denotes: newly diagnosed GD, antithyroid drugs for less than 3 months. Isolated PBMC RNA provided the starting material for the TCR library. In its sample, this clonotype was seen a few times. An end of the junction differs from the germline gene, which may be a read error.

These data are also associated with another study on T cells in Graves' hyperthyroidism and ophthalmopathy. According to that study: The primer set for the first-round RT-PCR of the TCR CDR3 was HTBI. The model made its ophthalmopathy prediction, and onset followed a median 6.5 months later.

The specimen was peripheral blood mononuclear cells (PBMCs), collected at new diagnosis, from a patient treated with antithyroid drugs. The chain couples TRBV30 to TRBJ1-3; a possible D gene is TRBD1 (6 bases). The source of this sequence is a woman aged 50 to 60 with Graves disease. CDR3 nucleotide sequence: TGTGCCTGGAGTGTAGGCGGAACAGGGAGGACTGGAACCACCATATATTTT. Translating it yields CAWSVGGTGRTGTTIYF.